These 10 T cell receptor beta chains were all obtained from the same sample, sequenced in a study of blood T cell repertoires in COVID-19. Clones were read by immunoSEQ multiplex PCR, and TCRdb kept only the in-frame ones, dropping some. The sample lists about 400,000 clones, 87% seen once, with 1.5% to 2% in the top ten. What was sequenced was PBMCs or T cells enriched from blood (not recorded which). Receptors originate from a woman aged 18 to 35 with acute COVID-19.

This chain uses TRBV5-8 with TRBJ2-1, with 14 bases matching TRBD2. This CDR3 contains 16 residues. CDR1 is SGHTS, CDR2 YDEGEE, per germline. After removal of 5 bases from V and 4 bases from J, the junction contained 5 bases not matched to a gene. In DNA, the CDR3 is TGTGCCAGCAGAACCGGGACTAGCGGGGGTTACAATGAGCAGTTCTTC. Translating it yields CASRTGTSGGYNEQFF.

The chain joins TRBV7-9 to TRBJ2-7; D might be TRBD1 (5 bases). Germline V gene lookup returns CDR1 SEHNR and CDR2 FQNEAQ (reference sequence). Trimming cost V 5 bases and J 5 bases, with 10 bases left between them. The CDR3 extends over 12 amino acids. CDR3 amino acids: CASSIGQDEQYF. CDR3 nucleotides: TGTGCCAGCAGCATAGGACAAGACGAGCAGTACTTC.

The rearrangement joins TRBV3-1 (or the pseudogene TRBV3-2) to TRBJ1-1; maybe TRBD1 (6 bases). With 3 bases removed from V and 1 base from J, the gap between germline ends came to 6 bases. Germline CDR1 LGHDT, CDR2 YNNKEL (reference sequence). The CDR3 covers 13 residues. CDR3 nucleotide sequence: TGTGCCAGCAGCCACAGGGGGAACACTGAAGCTTTCTTT. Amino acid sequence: CASSHRGNTEAFF.

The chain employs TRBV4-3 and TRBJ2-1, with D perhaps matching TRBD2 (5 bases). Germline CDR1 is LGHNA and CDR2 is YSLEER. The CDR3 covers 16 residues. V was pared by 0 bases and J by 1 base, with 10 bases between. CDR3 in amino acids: CASSQDRGKSYNEQFF. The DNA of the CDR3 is TGCGCCAGCAGCCAAGATAGAGGGAAGTCCTACAATGAGCAGTTCTTC.

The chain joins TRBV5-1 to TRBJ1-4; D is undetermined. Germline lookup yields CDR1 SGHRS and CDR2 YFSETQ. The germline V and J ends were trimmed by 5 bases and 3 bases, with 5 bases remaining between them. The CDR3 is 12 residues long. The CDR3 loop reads CASREANEKLFF. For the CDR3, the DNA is TGCGCCAGCAGGGAGGCTAATGAAAAACTGTTTTTT.

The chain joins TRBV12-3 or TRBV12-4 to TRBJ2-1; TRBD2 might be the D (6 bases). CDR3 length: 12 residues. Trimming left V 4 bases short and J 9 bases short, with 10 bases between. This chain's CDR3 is CASSSTSVEQFF. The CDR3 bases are TGTGCCAGCAGTTCGACTAGTGTTGAGCAGTTCTTC.

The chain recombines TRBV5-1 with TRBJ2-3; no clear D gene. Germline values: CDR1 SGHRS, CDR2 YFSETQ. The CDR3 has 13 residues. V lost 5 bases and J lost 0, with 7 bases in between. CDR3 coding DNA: TGCGCCAGCAGAGAGTTGAGCACAGATACGCAGTATTTT. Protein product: CASRELSTDTQYF.

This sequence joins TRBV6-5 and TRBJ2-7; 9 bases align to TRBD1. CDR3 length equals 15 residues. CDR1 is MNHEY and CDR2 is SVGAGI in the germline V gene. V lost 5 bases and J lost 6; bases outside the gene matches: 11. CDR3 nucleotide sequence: TGTGCCAGCAGTAGGGGGACAGGGCCCGCTGTCGAGCAGTACTTC. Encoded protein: CASSRGTGPAVEQYF.

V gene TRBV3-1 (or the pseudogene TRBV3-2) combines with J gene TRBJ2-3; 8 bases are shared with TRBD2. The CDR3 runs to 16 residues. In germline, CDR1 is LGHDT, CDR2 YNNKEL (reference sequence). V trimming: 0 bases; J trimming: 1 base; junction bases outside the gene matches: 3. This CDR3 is CASSQEGLAGTDTQYF. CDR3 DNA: TGTGCCAGCAGCCAAGAAGGACTAGCCGGCACAGATACGCAGTATTTT.

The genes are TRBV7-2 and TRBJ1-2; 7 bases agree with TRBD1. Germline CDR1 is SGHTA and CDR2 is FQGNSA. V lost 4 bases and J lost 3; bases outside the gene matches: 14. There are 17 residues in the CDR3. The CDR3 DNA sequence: TGTGCCAGCAGCTCCCCGGCCCTGTTCGGGACAGACTATGGCTACACCTTC. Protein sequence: CASSSPALFGTDYGYTF.